One and the same sample provided the 22 T cell receptor beta chains below, sequenced in a study of shared clonotypes between healthy human individuals. Sequencing used immunoSEQ multiplex PCR; TCRdb keeps in-frame clones, though not all of them. This sample has approximately 980,000 clones, with over 60% found just once. The sequencing sample was made of memory CD4+ T cells sorted from blood. Subset here: CD45RA-negative fraction. Receptors were obtained from a man aged 18 to 29 in good health.

This chain uses TRBV6-1 with TRBJ1-2; D is perhaps TRBD1 (5 bases). Trimming stripped 0 bases from V and 4 bases from J, with 9 bases between. The CDR3 is 14 residues long. Germline V gene lookup returns CDR1 MNHNS and CDR2 SASEGT. CDR3 sequence: CASSEAGEGYGYTF. The CDR3 coding sequence is TGTGCCAGCAGTGAAGCGGGGGAGGGCTATGGCTACACCTTC.

The chain joins TRBV5-1 to TRBJ2-3, with 11 bases fitting TRBD2. CDR1 SGHRS and CDR2 YFSETQ come from the germline V gene. V shed 2 bases and J 2 bases; nucleotides not matched to a gene: 7. The length of the CDR3 is 17 residues. DNA of the CDR3: TGCGCCAGCAGCTTTTCGACTAGCGGGATAGTCACAGATACGCAGTATTTT. Encoded protein: CASSFSTSGIVTDTQYF.

This clone appeared a few times. One junction end disagrees with the germline gene, perhaps due to a read error. The CDR3 sequence is CASSAAGQRNEQFF. For the CDR3, the DNA is TGTGCTAGCAGCGCCGCTGGACAAAGGAATGAGCAGTTCTTC. The J gene is TRBJ2-1, the V gene TRBV7-7; tentative D call: TRBD1 (5 bases). The length of the CDR3 is 14 residues. Germline V gene data show CDR1 as SSHAT and CDR2 as FNYEAQ (reference sequence). The variable domain in full, with the rest retrieved from reference TRBV7-7 and TRBJ2-1, is GAGVSQSPRYKVTKRGQDVTLRCDPISSHATLYWYQQALGQGPEFLTYFNYEAQPDKSGLPSDRFSAERPEGSISTLTIQRTEQRDSAMYRCASSAAGQRNEQFFGPGTRLTVL.

The chain has TRBV6-5 and TRBJ1-2; a weak D match, TRBD1 (6 bases). The CDR3 totals 14 residues. The V and J ends lost 7 bases and 0 bases respectively, with 12 bases between them. Germline CDR1 and CDR2: MNHEY and SVGAGI. The CDR3 DNA reads as TGTGCCAGCACGCGGGGGCAGTCTAACTATGGCTACACCTTC. Its translation is CASTRGQSNYGYTF.

This clone was detected a few times. The sample holds other DNA sequences that translate to the same CDR3. The chain joins TRBV9 to TRBJ1-1, with D possibly matching TRBD1 (5 bases). CDR3 length: 14 residues. With 0 bases removed from V and 0 bases from J, the gap between germline ends came to 6 bases. The germline gives CDR1 SGDLS, CDR2 YYNGEE. The CDR3 reads CASSVGGVNTEAFF. Written as DNA, the CDR3 is TGTGCCAGCAGCGTAGGAGGGGTGAACACTGAAGCTTTCTTT.

On this clone itself: One base away lies a much larger clone, so this may be a sequencing read error. The same CDR3 arises from other DNA sequences in this sample as well. The V and J genes are TRBV18 and TRBJ2-5; D gene uncertain. CDR3 length equals 12 residues. Germline loops: CDR1 KGHSH, CDR2 LQKENI. The germline V and J ends were trimmed by 0 bases and 1 base, with 0 bases remaining between them. The CDR3 spells CASSPPQETQYF. The CDR3 bases are TGTGCCAGCTCACCACCCCAAGAGACCCAGTACTTC.

The gene calls are TRBV12-5 and TRBJ2-5; D perhaps matches TRBD2 (6 bases). Trimming shortened V by 2 bases and J by 3 bases, and 10 bases separated the two germline ends. The CDR3 has 14 residues. Germline V gene lookup returns CDR1 LGHNT and CDR2 FRNRAP. The CDR3 DNA follows: TGTGCTAGTGGTTTGACCGGGGGAAAAGAGACCCAGTACTTC. This encodes CASGLTGGKETQYF.

The CDR3 region is CASSQDWETQDTQYF. The CDR3 DNA is TGCGCCAGCAGCCAAGATTGGGAAACACAAGATACGCAGTATTTT. This chain links TRBV4-1 with TRBJ2-3; D is unresolved. This CDR3 has 15 amino acids. CDR1 MGHRA and CDR2 YSYEKL come from the germline V gene. The V end lost 0 bases, the J end lost 5 bases, and 12 bases lay between the germline ends.

The gene calls are TRBV11-2 and TRBJ2-5, with a tentative D call TRBD1 (6 bases). From germline, CDR1 is SGHAT and CDR2 FQNNGV. This CDR3 has 14 residues. V was cut by 3 bases and J by 0 bases, with 8 bases left in between. The CDR3 protein is CASSFRDNQETQYF. In DNA form, the CDR3 reads TGTGCCAGCAGCTTCCGGGACAACCAAGAGACCCAGTACTTC.

The V and J genes are TRBV6-1 and TRBJ1-5; TRBD1 agrees at 7 bases. CDR3 length: 15 amino acids. The germline CDR1 and CDR2 sequences are MNHNS and SASEGT. The ends lost 4 bases at V and 1 base at J; junction bases unmatched: 4. The CDR3 DNA reads as TGTGCCAGCAGTGTGGGACAGTCCAGCAATCAGCCCCAGCATTTT. Its translation is CASSVGQSSNQPQHF.

The chain couples TRBV2 to TRBJ2-2; possibly TRBD2 for D (6 bases). The CDR3 runs to 14 residues. The V gene lost 4 bases and the J gene lost 4 bases, with 10 bases spanning the gap. Germline CDR1 SNHLY, CDR2 FYNNEI. CDR3 amino acids: CASSGLASTGELFF. CDR3 DNA sequence: TGTGCCAGCAGTGGCCTAGCGAGCACCGGGGAGCTGTTTTTT.

This clone has more than one count but fewer than ten. V gene TRBV11-3 combines with J gene TRBJ2-7, with D uncertain. The length of the CDR3 is 12 residues. Germline V gene data show CDR1 as SGHNT and CDR2 as YENEEA. V was shortened by 3 bases and J by 7 bases, with 10 bases between the two germline ends. This chain's CDR3 is CASSLTMGEQYF. The CDR3 nucleotides are TGTGCCAGCAGCTTGACCATGGGGGAGCAGTACTTC.

This clone appeared many times. The CDR3 here is CASSPWTGSTDTQYF. CDR3 DNA sequence: TGTGCCAGTAGTCCCTGGACAGGGAGTACAGATACGCAGTATTTT. The chain employs TRBV19 and TRBJ2-3, with 8 bases matching TRBD1. CDR1 LNHDA and CDR2 SQIVND come from the germline V gene (reference sequence). This CDR3 spans 15 amino acids. The V and J ends lost 5 bases and 3 bases, in that order; junction bases with no gene match: 7. Drawing the rest from reference TRBV19 and TRBJ2-3, the complete variable domain is DGGITQSPKYLFRKEGQNVTLSCEQNLNHDAMYWYRQDPGQGLRLIYYSQIVNDFQKGDIAEGYSVSREKKESFPLTVTSAQKNPTAFYLCASSPWTGSTDTQYFGPGTRLTVL.

A note on this clone: Additional DNA sequences in this sample encode the identical CDR3. The chain uses TRBV5-1 and TRBJ2-2; 9 nucleotides match TRBD1. CDR3 length equals 15 residues. Germline assignment: CDR1 SGHRS and CDR2 YFSETQ. J was trimmed by 6 bases and V by 4 bases; bases with no gene match: 7. Here the CDR3 DNA reads TGCGCCAGCAGCCCACGGACAGGGGCGGCCGGGGAGCTGTTTTTT. It is translated as CASSPRTGAAGELFF.

The J gene is TRBJ2-7, the V gene TRBV18; D possibly corresponds to TRBD1 (6 bases). Between the trimmed V and J ends, which lost 0 bases and 3 bases, there was a span of 6 bases. In germline, CDR1 is KGHSH, CDR2 LQKENI. The CDR3 has 13 residues. CDR3 DNA: TGTGCCAGCTCACCACCGGACAGCTACGAGCAGTACTTC. Translated, it gives CASSPPDSYEQYF.

The rearrangement links TRBV5-1 to TRBJ2-5; D tentatively fits TRBD1 or TRBD2 (5 bases each). Looked up from germline, CDR1 is SGHRS and CDR2 is YFSETQ. The germline V and J ends were trimmed by 4 bases and 7 bases, with 23 bases remaining between them. The CDR3 sequence is 16 residues long. CDR3 loop: CASSPGIDRLGGTQYF. CDR3 DNA sequence: TGCGCCAGCAGCCCGGGGATAGACCGCCTTGGGGGGACCCAGTACTTC.

This chain joins TRBV4-2 and TRBJ2-3; the match to TRBD2 covers 13 bases. Trimming took 3 bases from V and 0 from J; bases not matched to a gene: 6. This CDR3 comprises 18 residues. Per the germline V gene, CDR1 is LGHNA and CDR2 is YNFKEQ. CDR3 loop: CASSHTSGGAGSTDTQYF. The CDR3 DNA reads as TGTGCCAGCAGCCATACTAGCGGGGGGGCAGGGAGCACAGATACGCAGTATTTT.

This sequence joins TRBV5-6 and TRBJ1-5; the D gene is possibly TRBD1 (5 bases). The germline V gene has CDR1 SGHDT and CDR2 YYEEEE. The CDR3 is 14 amino acids. V was trimmed by 0 bases and J by 9 bases, leaving 13 bases between them. The chain's CDR3 is CASSLGASGGPQHF. Here the CDR3 DNA reads TGTGCCAGCAGCTTGGGCGCCTCGGGGGGGCCCCAGCATTTT.

This clone was seen a handful of times. Written as DNA, the CDR3 is TGTGCCAGCAACCGTGACAGGGGGGAATACGAGCAGTACTTC. It specifies CASNRDRGEYEQYF. The V gene is TRBV2, the J gene TRBJ2-7; 9 bases are a match to TRBD1. Losses at the gene ends were 7 bases for V and 4 bases for J; bases not matched to a gene: 8. Germline V gives CDR1 SNHLY, CDR2 FYNNEI. This CDR3 is 14 amino acids long. Together with reference TRBV2 and TRBJ2-7, the CDR3 gives the full variable domain: EPEVTQTPSHQVTQMGQEVILRCVPISNHLYFYWYRQILGQKVEFLVSFYNNEISEKSEIFDDQFSVERPDGSNFTLKIRSTKLEDSAMYFCASNRDRGEYEQYFGPGTRLTVT.

The chain has TRBV5-5 and TRBJ2-7, with D tentatively TRBD1 or TRBD2 (5 bases each). V gave up 0 bases and J gave up 2 bases, with 9 bases separating them. The germline CDR1 and CDR2 sequences are SGHKS and YYEKEE (reference sequence). The CDR3 spans 14 residues. The CDR3 sequence is CASSLDPGPYEQYF. The DNA of the CDR3 is TGTGCCAGCAGCTTGGATCCGGGGCCCTACGAGCAGTACTTC.

A remark on this clone: The sample has other DNA sequences that encode this CDR3 too. The V and J genes are TRBV18 and TRBJ1-1; tentative D call: TRBD1 (5 bases). Trimming removed 6 bases at V and 0 bases at J, with 11 bases between. CDR1 KGHSH and CDR2 LQKENI come from the germline V gene. This CDR3 has 14 residues. The CDR3 sequence is CASSPGTMNTEAFF. In DNA form, the CDR3 reads TGTGCCAGCTCCCCGGGGACCATGAACACTGAAGCTTTCTTT.

The CDR3 DNA reads TGTGCCAGCAGCGTTGGCGCACCGGGGGATGAGCAGTTCTTC. This sequence encodes CASSVGAPGDEQFF. V is TRBV2 and J is TRBJ2-1; D may be TRBD2 (6 bases). The CDR3 loop spans 14 amino acids. V was cut by 6 bases and J by 8 bases, with 17 bases left in between. Germline V lookup: CDR1 SNHLY, CDR2 FYNNEI.